This T cell receptor (beta chain) is drawn from a study of OX40 agonist ivuxolimab in advanced cancers. Germline V gene sequence: CDR1 SNHLY, CDR2 FYNNEI. Trimming removed 3 bases from V and 7 bases from J, with 10 bases in between. The CDR3 totals 14 residues. Profiling relied on immunoSEQ multiplex PCR, and the TCRdb table lists in-frame clones only, not all of them. The table has tens of thousands of clones, around 84% seen once; the top ten hold 1.5% to 2%. The source material was CD4+ or CD8+ T cells sorted from blood, sampled in a trial of the OX40 agonist ivuxolimab. This clonotype was sampled from an adult with an advanced solid tumor such as melanoma, head and neck, liver or kidney cancer. The J gene is TRBJ1-6, the V gene TRBV2; maybe TRBD1 (6 bases). The CDR3 sequence: CASSDRGSNSPLHF. CDR3 sequence (DNA): TGTGCCAGCAGTGACAGGGGAAGCAATTCACCCCTCCACTTT. Variable domain in full (rest from reference TRBV2 and TRBJ1-6): EPEVTQTPSHQVTQMGQEVILRCVPISNHLYFYWYRQILGQKVEFLVSFYNNEISEKSEIFDDQFSVERPDGSNFTLKIRSTKLEDSAMYFCASSDRGSNSPLHFGNGTRLTVT.